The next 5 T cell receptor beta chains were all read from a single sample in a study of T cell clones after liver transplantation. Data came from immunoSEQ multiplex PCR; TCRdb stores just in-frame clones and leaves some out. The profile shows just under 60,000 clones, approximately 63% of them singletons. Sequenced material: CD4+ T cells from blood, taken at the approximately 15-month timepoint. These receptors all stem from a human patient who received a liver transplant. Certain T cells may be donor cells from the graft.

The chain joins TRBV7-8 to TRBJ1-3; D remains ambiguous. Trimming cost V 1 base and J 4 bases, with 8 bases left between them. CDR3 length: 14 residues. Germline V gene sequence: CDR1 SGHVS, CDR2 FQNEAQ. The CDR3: CASSLDREGNTIYF. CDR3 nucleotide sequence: TGTGCCAGCAGCTTAGATAGGGAAGGAAACACCATATATTTT.

CDR3 protein: CTSSQDLGLAGGTDTQYF. In DNA form, the CDR3 reads TGCACCAGCAGCCAAGATCTGGGACTAGCGGGGGGGACAGATACGCAGTATTTT. The V and J genes are TRBV1 and TRBJ2-3; the table assigns TRBD2, which was not confirmed against the DNA. TRBV1 is recorded as a pseudogene. This CDR3 has 18 amino acids.

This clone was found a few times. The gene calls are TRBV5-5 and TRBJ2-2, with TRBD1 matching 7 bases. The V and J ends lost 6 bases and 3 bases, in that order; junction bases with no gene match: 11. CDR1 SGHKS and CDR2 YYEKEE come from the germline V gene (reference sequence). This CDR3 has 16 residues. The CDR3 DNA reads TGTGCCAGCACCATAAAACAGGGGCGGGACACCGGGGAGCTGTTTTTT. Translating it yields CASTIKQGRDTGELFF.

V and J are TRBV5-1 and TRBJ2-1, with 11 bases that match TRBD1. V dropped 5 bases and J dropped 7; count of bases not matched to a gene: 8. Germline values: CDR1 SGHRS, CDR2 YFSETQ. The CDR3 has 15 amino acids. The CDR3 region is CASSQGQGGRNEQFF. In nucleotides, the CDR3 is TGCGCCAGCAGTCAGGGACAGGGGGGTCGAAATGAGCAGTTCTTC.

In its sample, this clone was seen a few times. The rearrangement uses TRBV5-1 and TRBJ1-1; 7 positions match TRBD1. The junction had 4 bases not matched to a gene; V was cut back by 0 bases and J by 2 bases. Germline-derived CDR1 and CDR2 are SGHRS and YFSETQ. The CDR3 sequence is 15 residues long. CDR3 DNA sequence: TGCGCCAGCAGCTTGGGACAGGGCGGCAACACTGAAGCTTTCTTT. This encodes CASSLGQGGNTEAFF.